This T cell receptor beta chain was sequenced for a study of shared clonotypes between healthy human individuals. Study summary: Participating donors consisted of a couple of women and a few men aged 18 to 49.

This CDR3 spans 14 amino acids. Germline V gives CDR1 SGHRS, CDR2 YFSETQ. V lost 5 bases and J lost 3, with 12 bases in between. Only in-frame clones appear in the TCRdb table, and some are missing; sequencing was by immunoSEQ multiplex PCR. The sample includes fewer than 550,000 clones, 75% to 80% seen only once; the top ten take approximately 12%. The chain couples TRBV5-1 to TRBJ2-1, with D maybe TRBD2 (5 bases). This TCR was recovered from a woman aged 40 to 50 in good health. Some clones in this sample may be carry-over from other donors' samples. The sample comprised PBMCs. The CDR3 DNA reads as TGCGCCAGCAGTTCAGCGGAGCTCTACAATGAGCAGTTCTTC. It yields the protein CASSSAELYNEQFF.